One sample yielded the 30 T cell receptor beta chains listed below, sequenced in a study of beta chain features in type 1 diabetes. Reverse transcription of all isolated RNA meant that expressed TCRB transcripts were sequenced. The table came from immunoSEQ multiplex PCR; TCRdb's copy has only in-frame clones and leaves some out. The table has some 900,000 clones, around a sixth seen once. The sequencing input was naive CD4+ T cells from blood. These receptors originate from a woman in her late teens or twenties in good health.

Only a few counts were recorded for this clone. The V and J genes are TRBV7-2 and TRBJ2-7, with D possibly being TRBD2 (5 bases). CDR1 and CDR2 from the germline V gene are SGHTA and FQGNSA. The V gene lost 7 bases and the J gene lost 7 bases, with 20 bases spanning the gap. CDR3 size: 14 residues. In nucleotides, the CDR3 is TGTGCCAGCACCCCTATCGCGGGCTACGTAGAGCAGTACTTC. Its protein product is CASTPIAGYVEQYF. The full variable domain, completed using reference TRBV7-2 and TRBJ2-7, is GAGVSQSPSNKVTEKGKDVELRCDPISGHTALYWYRQSLGQGLEFLIYFQGNSAPDKSGLPSDRFSAERTGGSVSTLTIQRTQQEDSAVYLCASTPIAGYVEQYFGPGTRLTVT.

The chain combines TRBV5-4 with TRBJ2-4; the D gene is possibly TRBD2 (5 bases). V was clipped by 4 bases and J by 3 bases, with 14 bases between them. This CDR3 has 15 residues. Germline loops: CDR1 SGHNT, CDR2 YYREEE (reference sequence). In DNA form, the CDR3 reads TGTGCCAGCAGCCCTACCCGGGAAGGCAAAAACATTCAGTACTTC. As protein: CASSPTREGKNIQYF.

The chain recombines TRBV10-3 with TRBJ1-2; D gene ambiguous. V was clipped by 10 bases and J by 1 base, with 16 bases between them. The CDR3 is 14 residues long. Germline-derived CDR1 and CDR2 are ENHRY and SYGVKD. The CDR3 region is CATLNQRHNYGYTF. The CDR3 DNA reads TGTGCCACCTTAAATCAACGGCATAACTATGGCTACACCTTC.

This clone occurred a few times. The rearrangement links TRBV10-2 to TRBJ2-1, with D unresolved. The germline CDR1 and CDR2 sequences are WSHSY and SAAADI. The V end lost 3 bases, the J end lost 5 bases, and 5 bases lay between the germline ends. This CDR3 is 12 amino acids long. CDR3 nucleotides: TGCGCCAGCAGTGACTTCAACAATGAGCAGTTCTTC. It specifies CASSDFNNEQFF.

The CDR3 DNA follows: TGTGCCAGGATCCGATCTTATGCAACTAATGAAAAACTGTTTTTT. Protein sequence: CARIRSYATNEKLFF. The chain joins TRBV19 to TRBJ1-4, with D hard to call. The V end was cut by 9 bases, the J end by 0 bases, with 14 bases between. The germline CDR1 and CDR2 sequences are LNHDA and SQIVND (reference sequence). This CDR3 has 15 amino acids.

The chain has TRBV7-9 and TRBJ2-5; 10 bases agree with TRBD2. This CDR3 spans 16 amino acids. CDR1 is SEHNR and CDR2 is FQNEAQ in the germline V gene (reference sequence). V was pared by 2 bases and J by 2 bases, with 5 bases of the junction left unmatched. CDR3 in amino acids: CASSLYTSGTQETQYF. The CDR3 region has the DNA TGTGCCAGCAGCTTATATACTAGCGGGACTCAAGAGACCCAGTACTTC.

CDR3 protein: CASSLGTGMNTEAFF. CDR3 coding DNA: TGTGCCAGCAGTTTGGGGACAGGCATGAACACTGAAGCTTTCTTT. The chain recombines TRBV27 with TRBJ1-1; the match to TRBD1 covers 8 bases. The CDR3 length is 15 residues. J lost 0 bases, V lost 3 bases, and 3 bases had no gene match. Germline V gene data show CDR1 as MNHEY and CDR2 as SMNVEV (reference sequence).

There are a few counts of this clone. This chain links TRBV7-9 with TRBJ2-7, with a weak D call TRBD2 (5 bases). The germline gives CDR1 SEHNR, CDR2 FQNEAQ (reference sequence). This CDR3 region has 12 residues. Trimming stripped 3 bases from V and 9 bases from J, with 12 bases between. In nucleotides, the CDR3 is TGTGCCAGCAGCTTGGTGGGTGGAGGGCAGTACTTC. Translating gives CASSLVGGGQYF.

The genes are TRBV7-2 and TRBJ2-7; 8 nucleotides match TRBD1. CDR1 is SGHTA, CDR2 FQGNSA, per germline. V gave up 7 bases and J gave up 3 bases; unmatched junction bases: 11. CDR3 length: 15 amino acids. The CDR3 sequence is CASNEPGQALYEQYF. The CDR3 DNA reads TGTGCCAGCAACGAACCGGGACAGGCTCTCTACGAGCAGTACTTC.

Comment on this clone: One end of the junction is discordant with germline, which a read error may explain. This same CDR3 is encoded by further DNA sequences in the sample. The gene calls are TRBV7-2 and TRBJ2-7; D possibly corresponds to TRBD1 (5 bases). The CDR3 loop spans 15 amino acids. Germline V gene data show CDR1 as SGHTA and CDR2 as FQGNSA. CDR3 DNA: TGCGCCAGCAGCCCTTGGTCGGACACGCTCTACGAGCAGTACTTC. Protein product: CASSPWSDTLYEQYF.

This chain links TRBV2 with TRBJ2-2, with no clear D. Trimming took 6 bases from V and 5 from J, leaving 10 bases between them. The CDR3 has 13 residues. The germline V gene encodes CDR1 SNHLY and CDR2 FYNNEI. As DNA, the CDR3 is TGTGCCAGCAGGCTGCTTGGAACCGGGGAGCTGTTTTTT. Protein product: CASRLLGTGELFF. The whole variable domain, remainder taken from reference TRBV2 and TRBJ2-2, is EPEVTQTPSHQVTQMGQEVILRCVPISNHLYFYWYRQILGQKVEFLVSFYNNEISEKSEIFDDQFSVERPDGSNFTLKIRSTKLEDSAMYFCASRLLGTGELFFGEGSRLTVL.

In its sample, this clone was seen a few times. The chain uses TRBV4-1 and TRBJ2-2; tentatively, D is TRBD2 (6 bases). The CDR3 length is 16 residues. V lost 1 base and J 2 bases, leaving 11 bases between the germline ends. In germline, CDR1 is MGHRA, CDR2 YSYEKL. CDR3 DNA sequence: TGCGCCAGCAGCCAAGCCCTAGCGATAAACACCGGGGAGCTGTTTTTT. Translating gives CASSQALAINTGELFF.

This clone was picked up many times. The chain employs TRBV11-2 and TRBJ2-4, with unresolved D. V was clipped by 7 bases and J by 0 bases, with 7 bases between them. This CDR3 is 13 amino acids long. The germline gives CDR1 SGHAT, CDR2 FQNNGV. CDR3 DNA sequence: TGTGCCAGCAAAGGATTAGCCAAAAACATTCAGTACTTC. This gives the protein CASKGLAKNIQYF.

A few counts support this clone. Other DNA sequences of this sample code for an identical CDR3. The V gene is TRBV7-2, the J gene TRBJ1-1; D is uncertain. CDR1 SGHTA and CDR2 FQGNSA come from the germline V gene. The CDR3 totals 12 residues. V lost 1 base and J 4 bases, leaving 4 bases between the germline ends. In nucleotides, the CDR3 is TGTGCCAGCAGCTTAGGGGTCACTGAAGCTTTCTTT. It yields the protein CASSLGVTEAFF.

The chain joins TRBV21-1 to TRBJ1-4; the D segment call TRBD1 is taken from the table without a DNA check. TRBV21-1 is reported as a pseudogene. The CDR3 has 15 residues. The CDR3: CASLRSGEICEKLFF. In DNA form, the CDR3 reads TGTGCCAGCCTACGATCAGGCGAGATCTGTGAAAAACTGTTTTTT.

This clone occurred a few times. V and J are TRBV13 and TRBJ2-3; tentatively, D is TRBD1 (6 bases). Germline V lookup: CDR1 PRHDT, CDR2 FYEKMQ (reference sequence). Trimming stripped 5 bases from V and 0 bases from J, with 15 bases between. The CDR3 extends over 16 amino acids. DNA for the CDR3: TGTGCCAGCAGCGCCCAGGGGATGAGGAGCACAGATACGCAGTATTTT. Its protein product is CASSAQGMRSTDTQYF.

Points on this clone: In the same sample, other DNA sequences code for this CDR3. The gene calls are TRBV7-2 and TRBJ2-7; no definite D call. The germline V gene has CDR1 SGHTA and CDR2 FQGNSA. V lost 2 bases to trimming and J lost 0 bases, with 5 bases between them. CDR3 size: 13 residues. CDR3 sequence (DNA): TGTGCCAGCAGCTTATCGCGCTCCTACGAGCAGTACTTC. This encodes CASSLSRSYEQYF.

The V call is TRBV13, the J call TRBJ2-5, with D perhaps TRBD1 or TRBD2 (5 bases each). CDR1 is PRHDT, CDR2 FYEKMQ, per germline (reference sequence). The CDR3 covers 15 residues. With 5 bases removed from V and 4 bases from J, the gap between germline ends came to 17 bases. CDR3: CASSQGTGPSETQYF. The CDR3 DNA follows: TGTGCCAGCAGCCAAGGTACGGGGCCCTCAGAGACCCAGTACTTC.

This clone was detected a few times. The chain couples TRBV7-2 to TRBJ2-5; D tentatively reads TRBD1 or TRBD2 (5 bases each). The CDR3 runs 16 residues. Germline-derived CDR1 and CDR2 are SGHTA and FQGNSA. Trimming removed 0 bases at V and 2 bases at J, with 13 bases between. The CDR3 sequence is CASSLARGRKQETQYF. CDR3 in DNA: TGTGCCAGCAGCTTAGCGAGGGGACGGAAGCAAGAGACCCAGTACTTC.

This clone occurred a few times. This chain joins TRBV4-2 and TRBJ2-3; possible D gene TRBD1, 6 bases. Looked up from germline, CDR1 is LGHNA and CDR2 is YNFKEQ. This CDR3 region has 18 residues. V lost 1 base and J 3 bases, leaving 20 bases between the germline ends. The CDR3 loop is CASSQGGRGADGTDTQYF. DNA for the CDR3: TGTGCCAGCAGCCAAGGGGGGCGAGGGGCGGATGGGACAGATACGCAGTATTTT.

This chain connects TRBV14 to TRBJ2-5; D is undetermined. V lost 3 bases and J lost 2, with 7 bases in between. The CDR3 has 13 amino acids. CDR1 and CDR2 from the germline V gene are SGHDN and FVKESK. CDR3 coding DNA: TGTGCCAGCAGCCAGGATTGGCAAGAGACCCAGTACTTC. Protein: CASSQDWQETQYF. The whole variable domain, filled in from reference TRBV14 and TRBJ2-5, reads EAGVTQFPSHSVIEKGQTVTLRCDPISGHDNLYWYRRVMGKEIKFLLHFVKESKQDESGMPNNRFLAERTGGTYSTLKVQPAELEDSGVYFCASSQDWQETQYFGPGTRLLVL.

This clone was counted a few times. This CDR3 is CASRGGDDQYEQYF. The CDR3 DNA is TGTGCCAGCAGAGGGGGGGACGATCAATACGAGCAGTACTTC. This chain joins TRBV11-2 and TRBJ2-7; D perhaps matches TRBD2 (7 bases). The germline V gene has CDR1 SGHAT and CDR2 FQNNGV. The CDR3 is 14 amino acids. V dropped 6 bases and J dropped 4 bases, with 16 bases sitting between them.

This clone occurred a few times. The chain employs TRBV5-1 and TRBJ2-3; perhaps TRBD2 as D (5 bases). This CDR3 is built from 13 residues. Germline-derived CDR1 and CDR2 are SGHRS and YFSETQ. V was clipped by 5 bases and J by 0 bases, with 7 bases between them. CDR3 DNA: TGCGCCAGCAGTGCGGGTAGCACAGATACGCAGTATTTT. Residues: CASSAGSTDTQYF.

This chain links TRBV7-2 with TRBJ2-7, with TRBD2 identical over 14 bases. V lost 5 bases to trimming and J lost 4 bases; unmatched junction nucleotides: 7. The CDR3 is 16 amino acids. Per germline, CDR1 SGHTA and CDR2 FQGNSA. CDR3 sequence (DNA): TGTGCCAGCAGCGCCCAGGGACTAGCGGGAGTGTACGAGCAGTACTTC. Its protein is CASSAQGLAGVYEQYF.

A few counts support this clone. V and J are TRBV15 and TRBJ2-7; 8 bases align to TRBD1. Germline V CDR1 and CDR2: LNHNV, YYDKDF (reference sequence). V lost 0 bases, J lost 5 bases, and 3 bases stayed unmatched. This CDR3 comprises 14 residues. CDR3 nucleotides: TGTGCCACCAGCAGAGACAGGGGGCGCCACGAGCAGTACTTC. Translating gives CATSRDRGRHEQYF.

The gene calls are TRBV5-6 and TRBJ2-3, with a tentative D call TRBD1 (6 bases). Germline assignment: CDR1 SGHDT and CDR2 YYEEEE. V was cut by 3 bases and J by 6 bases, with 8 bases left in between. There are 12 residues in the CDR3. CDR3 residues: CASSSRGDTQYF. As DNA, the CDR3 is TGTGCCAGCAGCTCAAGGGGGGATACGCAGTATTTT.

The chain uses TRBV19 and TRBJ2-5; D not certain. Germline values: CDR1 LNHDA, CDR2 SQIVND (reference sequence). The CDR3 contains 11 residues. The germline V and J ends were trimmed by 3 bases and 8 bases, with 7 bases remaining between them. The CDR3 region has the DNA TGTGCCAGTAGTATCGGACCAACCCAGTACTTC. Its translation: CASSIGPTQYF.

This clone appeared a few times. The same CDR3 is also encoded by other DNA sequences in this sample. Written as DNA, the CDR3 is TGTGCCAGCAGTCTACTCAACACTGAAGCTTTCTTT. This translates into CASSLLNTEAFF. The chain uses TRBV28 and TRBJ1-1, with unresolved D. Germline V gene sequence: CDR1 MDHEN, CDR2 SYDVKM. There are 12 residues in the CDR3. The germline V and J ends were trimmed by 5 bases and 2 bases, with 6 bases remaining between them.

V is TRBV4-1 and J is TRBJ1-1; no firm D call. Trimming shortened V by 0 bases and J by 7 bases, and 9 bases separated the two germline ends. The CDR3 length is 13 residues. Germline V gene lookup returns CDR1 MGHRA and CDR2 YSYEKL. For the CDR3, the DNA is TGCGCCAGCAGCCAAGACAGAGACCTTGAAGCTTTCTTT. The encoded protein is CASSQDRDLEAFF.

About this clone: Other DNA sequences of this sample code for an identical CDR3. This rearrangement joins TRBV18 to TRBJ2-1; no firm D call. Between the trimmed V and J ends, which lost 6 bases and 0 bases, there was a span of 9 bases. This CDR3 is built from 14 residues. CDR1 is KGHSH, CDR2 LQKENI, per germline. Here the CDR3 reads CASSPENSYNEQFF. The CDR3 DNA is TGTGCCAGCTCGCCGGAGAACTCCTACAATGAGCAGTTCTTC.